These 11 T cell receptor beta chains came from one sample sequenced in a study of blood T cell repertoires in COVID-19. Sequencing was performed with immunoSEQ multiplex PCR; in TCRdb, only in-frame clones are kept and a portion is missing. The sample records nearly 95,000 clones, approximately 89% being singletons. What was sequenced was peripheral blood. The receptors originated from a human donor with acute or convalescent COVID-19. The donor label of this sample is uncertain.

This chain connects TRBV21-1 to TRBJ1-2; the table gives TRBD1 as D, unverified against the DNA. TRBV21-1 is assigned pseudogene status. The CDR3 has 16 amino acids. This chain's CDR3 is CASSQGPTGAIYGYTF. Here the CDR3 DNA reads TGTGCCAGCAGCCAAGGCCCGACAGGGGCCATCTATGGCTACACCTTC.

This clone appeared once. The V and J genes are TRBV6-2 or TRBV6-3 and TRBJ1-1, with a tentative D call TRBD1 (6 bases). CDR1 is MNHEY, CDR2 SVGEGT, per germline. The V end was cut by 4 bases, the J end by 8 bases, with 14 bases between. The CDR3 has 13 amino acids. CDR3 nucleotide sequence: TGTGCCAGCAGTTCGTCAGGGGATATAGAAGCTTTCTTT. Translation gives CASSSSGDIEAFF.

The chain is built from TRBV3-1 (or the pseudogene TRBV3-2) and TRBJ1-1; D ambiguous. The length of the CDR3 is 13 residues. With 1 base removed from V and 4 bases from J, the gap between germline ends came to 7 bases. Looked up from germline, CDR1 is LGHDT and CDR2 is YNNKEL (reference sequence). The CDR3, as DNA: TGTGCCAGCAGCCAAGGGGCGCTCACTGAAGCTTTCTTT. It translates to CASSQGALTEAFF.

V is TRBV5-6 and J is TRBJ2-2; 7 bases fit TRBD1. CDR3 length: 15 residues. Germline values: CDR1 SGHDT, CDR2 YYEEEE. With 4 bases clipped from V and 7 bases from J, the junction kept 10 bases outside the gene matches. The CDR3 loop reads CASSQIDRDDGELFF. The DNA of the CDR3 is TGTGCCAGCAGCCAAATTGACAGGGACGACGGGGAGCTGTTTTTT.

V gene TRBV5-1 combines with J gene TRBJ1-4; 8 bases fit TRBD1. V trimming: 4 bases; J trimming: 6 bases; junction bases outside the gene matches: 8. The germline gives CDR1 SGHRS, CDR2 YFSETQ. The CDR3 runs to 15 residues. The chain's CDR3 is CASSASGTGDEKLFF. In nucleotides, the CDR3 is TGCGCCAGCAGCGCTTCCGGGACAGGAGATGAAAAACTGTTTTTT.

The genes are TRBV6-5 and TRBJ2-7; possibly TRBD2 for D (6 bases). The germline V gene encodes CDR1 MNHEY and CDR2 SVGAGI. The CDR3 sequence is 15 residues long. V was pared by 6 bases and J by 1 base, with 16 bases between. Written as DNA, the CDR3 is TGTGCCAGCAGCCAAAGGAGGGTTGGGTCCTACGAGCAGTACTTC. Its translation is CASSQRRVGSYEQYF.

The gene calls are TRBV7-9 and TRBJ1-2, with TRBD1 identical over 11 bases. Trimming took 0 bases from V and 4 from J; bases not matched to a gene: 4. The CDR3 is 16 amino acids. CDR1 and CDR2 (germline): SEHNR, FQNEAQ (reference sequence). Written as DNA, the CDR3 is TGTGCCAGCAGCTTAGCTGGGACAGGGGGTTCCTATGGCTACACCTTC. This sequence encodes CASSLAGTGGSYGYTF.

The rearrangement uses TRBV6-5 and TRBJ2-6; D ambiguous. CDR1 is MNHEY and CDR2 is SVGAGI in the germline V gene. The CDR3 spans 15 residues. Trimming took off 6 bases at V and 0 bases at J, with 9 bases between the two ends. The DNA for the CDR3 is TGTGCCAGCAGCCCCAGTCGCTCTGGGGCCAACGTCCTGACTTTC. Its protein is CASSPSRSGANVLTF.

The V call is TRBV9, the J call TRBJ1-1, with D unclear. The CDR3 extends over 14 amino acids. The V and J ends lost 2 bases and 0 bases respectively, with 8 bases between them. The V gene's germline CDR1 is SGDLS and CDR2 YYNGEE. CDR3 bases: TGTGCCAGCAGCGTTGAGGGCATGAACACTGAAGCTTTCTTT. Amino acid sequence: CASSVEGMNTEAFF. Combining the CDR3 with reference TRBV9 and TRBJ1-1 gives the whole variable domain DSGVTQTPKHLITATGQRVTLRCSPRSGDLSVYWYQQSLDQGLQFLIQYYNGEERAKGNILERFSAQQFPDLHSELNLSSLELGDSALYFCASSVEGMNTEAFFGQGTRLTVV.

Notes on this clone: This CDR3 is also generated by other DNA sequences in the sample. The V call is TRBV7-2, the J call TRBJ2-7; possible D gene TRBD2, 6 bases. Germline V gene data show CDR1 as SGHTA and CDR2 as FQGNSA. CDR3 size: 13 residues. V lost 3 bases and J 0 bases, leaving 6 bases between the germline ends. This CDR3 is CASSFGGSYEQYF. CDR3 bases: TGTGCCAGCAGCTTCGGGGGCTCCTACGAGCAGTACTTC.

The genes are TRBV5-8 and TRBJ2-6, with D perhaps TRBD1 (6 bases). The V gene lost 1 base and the J gene lost 0 bases, with 11 bases spanning the gap. The V gene's germline CDR1 is SGHTS and CDR2 YDEGEE. This CDR3 contains 17 residues. CDR3 nucleotide sequence: TGTGCCAGCAGCTTGTTCCAGGGGCTCTCTGGGGCCAACGTCCTGACTTTC. Amino acids: CASSLFQGLSGANVLTF.